This entry lists 26 T cell receptor beta chains sequenced from one sample in a study of radiotherapy plus CTLA-4 blockade in lung cancer. Clones were read by immunoSEQ multiplex PCR, and TCRdb kept only the in-frame ones, dropping some. The data contain about 81,000 clones, about three quarters of them singletons. Material: peripheral blood, obtained from a patient treated with radiotherapy plus ipilimumab. The source is a human donor with non-small cell lung cancer that progressed on radiotherapy plus ipilimumab.

This clone was counted a single time. The gene calls are TRBV6-1 and TRBJ1-2; the D is unclear. V was clipped by 3 bases and J by 0 bases, with 8 bases between them. Germline loops: CDR1 MNHNS, CDR2 SASEGT. This CDR3 contains 14 residues. The CDR3 here is CASSEGLANYGYTF. The CDR3 coding sequence is TGTGCCAGCAGTGAGGGGTTAGCTAACTATGGCTACACCTTC.

There are a few counts of this clone. The chain is built from TRBV2 and TRBJ1-1; no reliable D call. This CDR3 is built from 14 residues. Per germline, CDR1 SNHLY and CDR2 FYNNEI. Trimming took 2 bases from V and 1 from J, leaving 8 bases between them. In nucleotides, the CDR3 is TGTGCCAGCAGTGAATCTCCCAGGAACACTGAAGCTTTCTTT. This encodes CASSESPRNTEAFF.

This clone has a handful of counts. The J gene is TRBJ1-1, the V gene TRBV5-8; maybe TRBD1 (6 bases). CDR1 and CDR2 (germline): SGHTS, YDEGEE. Trimming cost V 3 bases and J 1 base, with 16 bases left between them. The CDR3 contains 16 residues. CDR3 nucleotide sequence: TGTGCCAGCAGCTCCCACAAGGGGGGCGGGAACACTGAAGCTTTCTTT. It codes for CASSSHKGGGNTEAFF. The full variable domain, in which reference TRBV5-8 and TRBJ1-1 provide the parts outside the CDR3, is EAGVTQSPTHLIKTRGQQATLRCSPISGHTSVYWYQQALGLGLQFLLWYDEGEERNRGNFPPRFSGRQFPNYSSELNVNALELEDSALYLCASSSHKGGGNTEAFFGQGTRLTVV.

On this clone itself: At the DNA level, this CDR3 is encoded by other sequences in the same sample as well. The chain uses TRBV27 and TRBJ1-2, with a weak D call TRBD1 (6 bases). Germline-derived CDR1 and CDR2 are MNHEY and SMNVEV (reference sequence). V shed 2 bases and J shed 4 bases, with 8 bases lying between them. This CDR3 contains 13 residues. The CDR3 region has the DNA TGTGCCAGCAGTTTAAGAGGGGGCTATGGCTACACCTTC. The encoded protein is CASSLRGGYGYTF.

The chain links TRBV7-6 to TRBJ1-3; no clear D. Trimming removed 1 base from V and 0 bases from J, with 7 bases in between. This CDR3 is 15 amino acids long. Germline lookup yields CDR1 SGHVS and CDR2 FNYEAQ. CDR3 sequence (DNA): TGTGCCAGCAGCTTAGTTCTGGGCTCTGGAAACACCATATATTTT. It codes for CASSLVLGSGNTIYF. The whole variable domain, filled in from reference TRBV7-6 and TRBJ1-3, reads GAGVSQSPRYKVTKRGQDVALRCDPISGHVSLYWYRQALGQGPEFLTYFNYEAQQDKSGLPNDRFSAERPEGSISTLTIQRTEQRDSAMYRCASSLVLGSGNTIYFGEGSWLTVV.

The CDR3 sequence is CAISERGQGNQPQHF. CDR3 coding DNA: TGTGCCATCAGTGAAAGGGGGCAGGGCAATCAGCCCCAGCATTTT. The chain uses TRBV10-3 and TRBJ1-5; 7 bases align to TRBD1. V was clipped by 3 bases and J by 2 bases; unmatched bases: 4. The V gene's germline CDR1 is ENHRY and CDR2 SYGVKD. The CDR3 covers 15 residues.

The V and J genes are TRBV5-1 and TRBJ2-2; D uncertain. Germline values: CDR1 SGHRS, CDR2 YFSETQ. This CDR3 is 15 amino acids long. Between the trimmed V and J ends, which lost 0 bases and 0 bases, there was a span of 6 bases. The CDR3: CASSLDSANTGELFF. CDR3 nucleotides: TGCGCCAGCAGCTTGGACAGTGCGAACACCGGGGAGCTGTTTTTT.

This chain connects TRBV7-9 to TRBJ2-7; D may correspond to TRBD1 or TRBD2 (7 bases each). V dropped 2 bases and J dropped 5 bases, with 13 bases sitting between them. There are 14 residues in the CDR3. Germline V gives CDR1 SEHNR, CDR2 FQNEAQ (reference sequence). The DNA of the CDR3 is TGTGCCAGCAGCTTAAGGCAGGGGGGGAACGAGCAGTACTTC. It codes for CASSLRQGGNEQYF. Combining the CDR3 with reference TRBV7-9 and TRBJ2-7 gives the whole variable domain DTGVSQNPRHKITKRGQNVTFRCDPISEHNRLYWYRQTLGQGPEFLTYFQNEAQLEKSRLLSDRFSAERPKGSFSTLEIQRTEQGDSAMYLCASSLRQGGNEQYFGPGTRLTVT.

A few counts support this clone. This chain uses TRBV28 with TRBJ2-7; tentatively, D is TRBD1 or TRBD2 (6 bases each). Trimming took off 7 bases at V and 0 bases at J, with 10 bases between the two ends. Germline lookup yields CDR1 MDHEN and CDR2 SYDVKM. The CDR3 covers 13 residues. CDR3 amino acids: CASKGGSSYEQYF. As DNA, the CDR3 is TGTGCCAGCAAGGGGGGCAGCTCCTACGAGCAGTACTTC.

This chain links TRBV5-1 with TRBJ2-7, with 7 bases that match TRBD1. CDR1 and CDR2 (germline): SGHRS, YFSETQ. V shed 3 bases and J 2 bases; nucleotides not matched to a gene: 8. There are 15 residues in the CDR3. The CDR3, as DNA: TGCGCCAGCAGCTCCCCGGACAGGCCCACCTACGAGCAGTACTTC. Translated: CASSSPDRPTYEQYF.

The chain combines TRBV7-3 with TRBJ1-6, with 8 nucleotides matching TRBD1. The CDR3 extends over 13 amino acids. V gave up 5 bases and J gave up 10 bases; unmatched junction bases: 4. Germline V gene lookup returns CDR1 SGHTA and CDR2 FQGTGA. Here the CDR3 reads CASSKDRESPLHF. In DNA form, the CDR3 reads TGTGCCAGCAGCAAGGACAGGGAGTCACCCCTCCACTTT.

V and J are TRBV28 and TRBJ1-2, with 11 bases fitting TRBD1. The CDR3 sequence is 14 residues long. Germline lookup yields CDR1 MDHEN and CDR2 SYDVKM. J was trimmed by 5 bases and V by 2 bases; bases with no gene match: 1. The CDR3 loop is CASSLGTGGYGYTF. The CDR3 coding sequence is TGTGCCAGCAGTTTAGGGACAGGGGGTTATGGCTACACCTTC.

The V call is TRBV7-2, the J call TRBJ1-4, with no clear D. Deletions cut 1 base from V and 7 bases from J, with 22 bases between. The V gene's germline CDR1 is SGHTA and CDR2 FQGNSA. The CDR3 is made up of 18 amino acids. CDR3 coding DNA: TGTGCCAGCAGCTTAGGCGAGGACCCAGACTTCACTTTTGAAAAACTGTTTTTT. Translation gives CASSLGEDPDFTFEKLFF.

V usage is TRBV7-2 and J usage is TRBJ2-1, with TRBD2 as a possible D gene (6 bases). Trimming removed 5 bases at V and 5 bases at J, with 13 bases between. CDR3 length: 14 residues. Germline V gene lookup returns CDR1 SGHTA and CDR2 FQGNSA. The CDR3 DNA is TGTGCCAGCAGCCGGGGGACGGGGAACAATGAGCAGTTCTTC. This translates into CASSRGTGNNEQFF.

V is TRBV28 and J is TRBJ2-7, with a tentative D call TRBD2 (6 bases). The CDR3 loop spans 16 amino acids. Germline-derived CDR1 and CDR2 are MDHEN and SYDVKM. Between the trimmed V and J ends, which lost 3 bases and 2 bases, there was a span of 17 bases. The CDR3 here is CASSFFGTPTTYEQYF. DNA for the CDR3: TGTGCCAGCAGTTTTTTCGGGACTCCGACCACCTACGAGCAGTACTTC.

V gene TRBV7-2 combines with J gene TRBJ2-1; a weak D match, TRBD1 (9 bases). CDR3 length: 15 amino acids. The V end lost 1 base, the J end lost 7 bases, and 14 bases lay between the germline ends. Germline values: CDR1 SGHTA, CDR2 FQGNSA. CDR3: CASSLVAGQGNEQFF. The CDR3 nucleotides are TGTGCCAGCAGCTTAGTAGCGGGACAGGGAAATGAGCAGTTCTTC.

This rearrangement joins TRBV6-6 to TRBJ2-1; TRBD2 matches 15 bases. Germline lookup yields CDR1 MNHNY and CDR2 SVGAGI (reference sequence). The junction had 4 bases not matched to a gene; V was cut back by 6 bases and J by 7 bases. The CDR3 spans 15 residues. The CDR3 reads CASRPGLAGGNEQFF. The CDR3 DNA reads as TGTGCCAGCAGACCCGGACTAGCGGGGGGGAATGAGCAGTTCTTC.

V gene TRBV9 combines with J gene TRBJ2-7; 10 bases are a match to TRBD2. This CDR3 has 14 amino acids. The ends lost 4 bases at V and 3 bases at J; junction bases unmatched: 4. Per the germline V gene, CDR1 is SGDLS and CDR2 is YYNGEE. Here the CDR3 reads CASSPSGSLYEQYF. In DNA form, the CDR3 reads TGTGCCAGCAGCCCTAGCGGGAGTCTCTACGAGCAGTACTTC.

Points on this clone: Germline is not matched at one junction end, which may reflect a read error. The chain uses TRBV6-5 and TRBJ2-3; D not resolved. Germline CDR1 MNHEY, CDR2 SVGAGI. The length of the CDR3 is 13 residues. The CDR3 region has the DNA TGTGCCAGCAGTGACTCGGAGACAGATACGCAGTATTTT. It yields the protein CASSDSETDTQYF.

The rearrangement joins TRBV4-3 to TRBJ1-3; D is undetermined. V gave up 4 bases and J gave up 4 bases, with 11 bases separating them. This CDR3 region has 14 residues. Looked up from germline, CDR1 is LGHNA and CDR2 is YSLEER. The CDR3 region has the DNA TGCGCCAGCAGCCCCGGAGGGCCGGGAAACACCATATATTTT. It codes for CASSPGGPGNTIYF.

This clone was seen a few times. The J gene is TRBJ2-4, the V gene TRBV4-1, with 8 positions matching TRBD1. The CDR3 sequence is 19 residues long. The germline V gene has CDR1 MGHRA and CDR2 YSYEKL. The junction had 10 bases not matched to a gene; V was cut back by 0 bases and J by 0 bases. Here the CDR3 reads CASSQDDRTGFLAKNIQYF. CDR3 nucleotide sequence: TGCGCCAGCAGCCAAGATGATAGGACAGGGTTCCTAGCCAAAAACATTCAGTACTTC.

This chain links TRBV11-2 with TRBJ2-2; 7 bases agree with TRBD2. Germline CDR1 is SGHAT and CDR2 is FQNNGV. CDR3 length: 15 residues. With V trimmed by 4 bases and J by 8 bases, 10 bases remained unmatched. The CDR3 bases are TGTGCCAGCAGCTCTTGGGAGGGCGGAGGTGGGGAGCTGTTTTTT. As protein: CASSSWEGGGGELFF. The variable domain in full, with the rest retrieved from reference TRBV11-2 and TRBJ2-2, is EAGVAQSPRYKIIEKRQSVAFWCNPISGHATLYWYQQILGQGPKLLIQFQNNGVVDDSQLPKDRFSAERLKGVDSTLKIQPAKLEDSAVYLCASSSWEGGGGELFFGEGSRLTVL.

The V and J genes are TRBV6-5 and TRBJ1-2, with no clear D. The V and J ends lost 2 bases and 4 bases respectively, with 14 bases between them. The CDR3 extends over 15 amino acids. CDR1 and CDR2 (germline): MNHEY, SVGAGI. The CDR3 region has the DNA TGTGCCAGCAGTTACGTGGGAATGGAGATCTATGGCTACACCTTC. Its protein is CASSYVGMEIYGYTF.

This clone has a handful of counts. The chain carries TRBV5-1 and TRBJ1-4; 9 bases are shared with TRBD1. The length of the CDR3 is 17 residues. CDR1 is SGHRS, CDR2 YFSETQ, per germline. V gave up 2 bases and J gave up 3 bases; unmatched junction bases: 8. CDR3: CASSFQARQGANEKLFF. CDR3 nucleotides: TGCGCCAGCAGCTTCCAAGCCCGACAGGGGGCTAATGAAAAACTGTTTTTT. Looking up the rest from reference TRBV5-1 and TRBJ1-4 gives the full variable domain: KAGVTQTPRYLIKTRGQQVTLSCSPISGHRSVSWYQQTPGQGLQFLFEYFSETQRNKGNFPGRFSGRQFSNSRSEMNVSTLELGDSALYLCASSFQARQGANEKLFFGSGTQLSVL.

The chain is built from TRBV19 and TRBJ2-4; D unresolved. CDR1 and CDR2 from the germline V gene are LNHDA and SQIVND (reference sequence). Trimming shortened V by 0 bases and J by 6 bases, and 6 bases separated the two germline ends. This CDR3 is 13 amino acids long. CDR3: CASSIDGVNIQYF. DNA for the CDR3: TGTGCCAGTAGTATAGATGGGGTAAACATTCAGTACTTC.

This rearrangement joins TRBV11-1 to TRBJ2-6; 10 bases align to TRBD1. The V segment lost 3 bases and the J segment 0 bases; nucleotides outside the gene matches: 2. Germline V gene sequence: CDR1 SGHAT, CDR2 FQDESV (reference sequence). CDR3 length: 17 amino acids. The CDR3 loop is CASSFGTGVSGANVLTF. The CDR3 bases are TGTGCCAGCAGCTTTGGGACAGGGGTCTCTGGGGCCAACGTCCTGACTTTC.